This TCR beta chain was sequenced in a study of beta chain features in type 1 diabetes (dated by TCRdb to the late 2010s). In the study overall: Patients and healthy donors did not differ in mean age, gender distribution, total cell number or subset yield. In the study, recently diagnosed type 1 diabetes patients and matched healthy donors were compared on the TCRB repertoires of their sorted circulating CD4+ T cell subsets. Across all samples, 107,917,701 sorted cells were examined, and cell number per subset correlated strongly with RNA yield. Whereas all 30 or so donors provided naive and central memory subsets, regulatory and stem cell-like memory subsets were isolated from just 8 patients and about 8 healthy donors. Paper-wide results and their limitations: Because cDNA was sequenced instead of genomic DNA, activated cells with high expression could be over-represented, although the groups did not differ in activation or CD3 levels. In all four CD4+ subsets, TCRB CDR3 length was moderately but significantly shorter in type 1 diabetes patients. The naive, central memory and regulatory TCRB repertoires appeared to resemble one another more closely among patients than among healthy donors. At VDJ recombination sites, type 1 diabetes patients had fewer insertions and more deleted nucleotides, which implies abnormalities in thymic rearrangement. PCR may preferentially amplify shorter templates, but because patient and control samples were amplified and corrected together, any resulting skew would affect both groups equally. Only small numbers of individuals were included in the HLA sub-analyses, which left unresolved whether HLA type had any influence on TCRB rearrangement.

CDR1 and CDR2 are read off the germline V gene as SGHTA and FQGTGA. Here V drops 2 bases and J drops 6 bases, and the junction holds 6 bases not matched to any gene. The CDR3 spans 15 residues, from the cysteine through the phenylalanine. CDR3 DNA only is kept here, 45 bases in frame from base 1. Each donor gave one peripheral blood draw, roughly 110 mL on average, collected into heparinised tubes. A BD FACSAria II was used to sort naive, central memory, regulatory and stem cell-like memory CD4+ T cells with a panel that included CD45RO, CCR7, CD25, CD127, CD95 and CD27. All sorted populations exceeded 95% purity. PBMCs were separated immediately by Lymphoprep density gradient centrifugation and were stained directly, without being cultured. Samples were stained and sorted in pairs, with one healthy donor and one patient per experiment, so that batch effects were minimized. This clone was seen a few times. Which antigen it targets is not known. No much larger clonotype is one base removed from it; base qualities were not supplied.

The entire amount of isolated RNA was reverse transcribed using the High Capacity cDNA Reverse Transcription Kit, so the sequenced TCRB transcripts were expressed ones. Naive, central memory and regulatory T cell samples underwent deep immunoSEQ sequencing, averaging around 4 million total reads per sample. Sorted cells were lysed in RLT buffer, and RNA was extracted using DNase-treated RNeasy Micro or Mini kits according to cell number. To prevent cross-contamination, each cell subset was processed individually, whereas patient and healthy donor samples were processed jointly. Using the immunoSEQ multiplex PCR, TCRB sequences were amplified from cDNA into 87-bp fragments spanning the CDR3 region. Sequencing of the amplicons was done on the Illumina HiSeq platform. The study's processing was this. PCR bias was corrected computationally using synthetic template baselines, and reads within Hamming distance 2 were collapsed, with unmergeable singletons discarded. Reads were aligned against IMGT to assign V, D and J genes, CDR3 length and insertions or deletions at six rearrangement sites. Within each subset, clonotype counts were normalized to the number of sorted cells before true diversity and Gini coefficients were calculated with the tcR R package. The overlap coefficient, calculated on TCRB nucleotide sequences, was used to quantify repertoire sharing. Held by TCRdb, this immuneACCESS table contains in-frame sequences only and omits some clones. Under half of the omission traces to an unresolved V gene where checked; the cause of the rest is unknown. That table supplies the V and J calls and clone size; D and trimming were determined from the DNA. The sample table holds tens of thousands of clones, of which roughly 39% were seen once. Roughly 1.5% of the sample goes to the ten largest clones.

The rearrangement joined TRBV7-3 to TRBJ1-1, with 10 bases aligning to TRBD1. Sequencing input: Tregs from blood. The cell subset or site tag for this specimen amounts to: regulatory CD4+ T cells. The receptor comes from a man aged 25-45 years with type 1 diabetes. Here the CDR3 is given as CASSLDRGRSAEAFF. The sequenced DNA: TGTGCCAGCAGCTTAGACAGGGGGCGTTCGGCTGAAGCTTTCTTT.